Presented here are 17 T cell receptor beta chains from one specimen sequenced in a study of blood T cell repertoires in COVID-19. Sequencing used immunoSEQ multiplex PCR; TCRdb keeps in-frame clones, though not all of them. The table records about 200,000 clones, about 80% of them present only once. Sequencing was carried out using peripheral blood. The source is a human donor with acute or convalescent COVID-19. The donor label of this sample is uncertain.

The CDR3 bases are TGTGCCAGTAGTATTGTGGGACAGGGGAGGAATGAGCAGTTCTTC. It codes for CASSIVGQGRNEQFF. This chain connects TRBV19 to TRBJ2-1; TRBD1 matches 10 bases. The CDR3 runs 15 residues. From germline, CDR1 is LNHDA and CDR2 SQIVND (reference sequence). Trimming removed 3 bases from V and 7 bases from J; junction bases left unmatched: 6.

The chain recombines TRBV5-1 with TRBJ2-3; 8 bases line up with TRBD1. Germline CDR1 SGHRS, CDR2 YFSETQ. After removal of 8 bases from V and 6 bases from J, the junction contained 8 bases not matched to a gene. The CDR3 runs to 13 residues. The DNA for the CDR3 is TGCGCCAGTAGACAGGGGAATCAGGATACGCAGTATTTT. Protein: CASRQGNQDTQYF.

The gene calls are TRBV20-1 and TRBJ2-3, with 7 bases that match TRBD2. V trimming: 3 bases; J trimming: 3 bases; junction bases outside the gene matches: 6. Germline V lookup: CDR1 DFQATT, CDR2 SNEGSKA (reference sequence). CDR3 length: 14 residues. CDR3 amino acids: CSASTSEGTDTQYF. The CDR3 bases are TGCAGTGCTAGTACTAGCGAGGGGACAGATACGCAGTATTTT.

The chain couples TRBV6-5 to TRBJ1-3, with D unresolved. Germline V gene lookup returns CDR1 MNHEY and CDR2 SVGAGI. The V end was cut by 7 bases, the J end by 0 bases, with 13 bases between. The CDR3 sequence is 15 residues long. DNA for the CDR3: TGTGCCAGCAAACCGGGGAGGATCTCTGGAAACACCATATATTTT. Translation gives CASKPGRISGNTIYF.

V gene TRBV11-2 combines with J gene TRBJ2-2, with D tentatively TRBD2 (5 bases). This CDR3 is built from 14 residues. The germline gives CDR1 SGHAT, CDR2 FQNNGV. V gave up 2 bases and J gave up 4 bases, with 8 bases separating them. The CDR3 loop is CASSLRDATGELFF. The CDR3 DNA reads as TGTGCCAGCAGCTTACGGGATGCCACCGGGGAGCTGTTTTTT.

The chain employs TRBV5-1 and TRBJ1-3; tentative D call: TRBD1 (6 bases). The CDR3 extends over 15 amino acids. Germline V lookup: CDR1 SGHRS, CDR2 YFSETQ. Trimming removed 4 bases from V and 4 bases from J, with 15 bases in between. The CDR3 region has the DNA TGCGCCAGCAGCCCTTCGACAGGTAGAGGAAACACCATATATTTT. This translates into CASSPSTGRGNTIYF.

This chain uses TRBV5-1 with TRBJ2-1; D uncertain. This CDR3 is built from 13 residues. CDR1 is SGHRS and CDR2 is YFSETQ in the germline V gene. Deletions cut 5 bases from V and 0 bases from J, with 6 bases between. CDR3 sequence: CASSRSSYNEQFF. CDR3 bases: TGCGCCAGCAGTCGTAGCTCCTACAATGAGCAGTTCTTC.

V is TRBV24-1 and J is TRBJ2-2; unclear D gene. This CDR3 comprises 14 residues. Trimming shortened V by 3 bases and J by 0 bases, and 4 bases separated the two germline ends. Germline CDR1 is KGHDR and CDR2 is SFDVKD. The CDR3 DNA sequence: TGTGCCACCAGTGATCGTTCGAACACCGGGGAGCTGTTTTTT. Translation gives CATSDRSNTGELFF.

CDR3 in amino acids: CASSVGQGLNQPQHF. The CDR3 DNA reads as TGTGCCAGTAGTGTCGGACAGGGCCTCAATCAGCCCCAGCATTTT. The chain is built from TRBV19 and TRBJ1-5; 8 positions match TRBD1. V lost 5 bases, J lost 3 bases, and 6 bases stayed unmatched. Germline CDR1 and CDR2: LNHDA and SQIVND (reference sequence). The CDR3 contains 15 residues. The variable domain in full, completed from reference TRBV19 and TRBJ1-5, reads DGGITQSPKYLFRKEGQNVTLSCEQNLNHDAMYWYRQDPGQGLRLIYYSQIVNDFQKGDIAEGYSVSREKKESFPLTVTSAQKNPTAFYLCASSVGQGLNQPQHFGDGTRLSIL.

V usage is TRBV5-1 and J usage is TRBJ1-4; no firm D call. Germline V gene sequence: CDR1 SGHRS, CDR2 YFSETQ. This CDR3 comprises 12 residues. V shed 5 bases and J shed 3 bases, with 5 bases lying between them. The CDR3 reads CASREPNEKLFF. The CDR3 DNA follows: TGCGCCAGCAGGGAGCCTAATGAAAAACTGTTTTTT. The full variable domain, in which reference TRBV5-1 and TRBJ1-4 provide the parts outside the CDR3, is KAGVTQTPRYLIKTRGQQVTLSCSPISGHRSVSWYQQTPGQGLQFLFEYFSETQRNKGNFPGRFSGRQFSNSRSEMNVSTLELGDSALYLCASREPNEKLFFGSGTQLSVL.

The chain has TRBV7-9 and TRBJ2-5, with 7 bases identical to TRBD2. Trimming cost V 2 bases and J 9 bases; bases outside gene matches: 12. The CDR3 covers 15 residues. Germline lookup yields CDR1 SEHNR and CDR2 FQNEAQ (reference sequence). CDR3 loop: CASSLSGVGLRAQYF. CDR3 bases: TGTGCCAGCAGCTTAAGCGGGGTGGGCCTACGGGCCCAGTACTTC.

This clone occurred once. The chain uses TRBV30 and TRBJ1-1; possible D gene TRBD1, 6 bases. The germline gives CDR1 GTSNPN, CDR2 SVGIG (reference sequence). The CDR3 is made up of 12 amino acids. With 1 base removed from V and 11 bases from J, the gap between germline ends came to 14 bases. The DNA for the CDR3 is TGTGCCTGGAGTGCAATCCAGGGGAGTGCTTTCTTT. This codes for CAWSAIQGSAFF.

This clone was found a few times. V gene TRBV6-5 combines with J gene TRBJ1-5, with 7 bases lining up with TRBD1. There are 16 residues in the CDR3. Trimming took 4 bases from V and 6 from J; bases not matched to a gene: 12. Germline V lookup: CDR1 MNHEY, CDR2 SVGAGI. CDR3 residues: CASSWTGTGLSQPQHF. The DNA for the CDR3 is TGTGCCAGCAGTTGGACAGGCACGGGACTCTCTCAGCCCCAGCATTTT.

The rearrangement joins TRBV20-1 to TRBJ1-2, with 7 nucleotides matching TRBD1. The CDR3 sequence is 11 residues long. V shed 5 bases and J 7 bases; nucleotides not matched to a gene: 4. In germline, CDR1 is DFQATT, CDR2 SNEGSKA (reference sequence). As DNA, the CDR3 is TGCAGTGCTTTACAGGGGATTGGCTACACCTTC. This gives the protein CSALQGIGYTF.

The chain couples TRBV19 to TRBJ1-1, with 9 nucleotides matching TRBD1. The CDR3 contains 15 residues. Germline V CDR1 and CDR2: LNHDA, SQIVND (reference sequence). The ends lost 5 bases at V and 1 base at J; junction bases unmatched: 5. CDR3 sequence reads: CASSPGTGWNTEAFF. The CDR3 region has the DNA TGTGCCAGTAGTCCCGGGACAGGGTGGAACACTGAAGCTTTCTTT.

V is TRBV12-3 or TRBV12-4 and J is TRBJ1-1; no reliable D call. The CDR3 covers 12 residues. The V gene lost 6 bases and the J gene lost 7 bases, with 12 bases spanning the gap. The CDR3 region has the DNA TGTGCCAGCAGCCGCTCTCGGGTTGAAGCTTTCTTT. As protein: CASSRSRVEAFF.

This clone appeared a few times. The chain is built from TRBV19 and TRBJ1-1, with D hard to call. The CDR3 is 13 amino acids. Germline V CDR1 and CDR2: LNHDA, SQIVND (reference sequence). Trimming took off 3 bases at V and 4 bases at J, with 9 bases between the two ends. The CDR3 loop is CASSILWATEAFF. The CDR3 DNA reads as TGTGCCAGTAGTATCCTGTGGGCCACTGAAGCTTTCTTT.